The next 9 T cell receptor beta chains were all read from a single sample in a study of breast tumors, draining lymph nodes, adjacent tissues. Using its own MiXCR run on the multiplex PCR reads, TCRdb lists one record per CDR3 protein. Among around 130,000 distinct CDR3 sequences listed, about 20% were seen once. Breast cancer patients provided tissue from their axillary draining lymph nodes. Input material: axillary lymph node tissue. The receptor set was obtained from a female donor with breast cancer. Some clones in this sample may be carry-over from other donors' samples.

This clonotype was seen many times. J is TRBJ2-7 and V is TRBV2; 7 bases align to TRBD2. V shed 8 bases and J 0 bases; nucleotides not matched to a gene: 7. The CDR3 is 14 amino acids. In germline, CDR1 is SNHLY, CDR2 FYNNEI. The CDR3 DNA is TGTGCCAGCCGGATGCGGGAGAGCTCCTACGAGCAGTACTTC. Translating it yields CASRMRESSYEQYF. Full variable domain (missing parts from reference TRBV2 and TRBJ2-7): EPEVTQTPSHQVTQMGQEVILRCVPISNHLYFYWYRQILGQKVEFLVSFYNNEISEKSEIFDDQFSVERPDGSNFTLKIRSTKLEDSAMYFCASRMRESSYEQYFGPGTRLTVT.

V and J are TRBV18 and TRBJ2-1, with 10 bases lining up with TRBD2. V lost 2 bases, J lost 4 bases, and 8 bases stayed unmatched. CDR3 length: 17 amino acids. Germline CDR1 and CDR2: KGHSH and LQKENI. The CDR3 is CASSPRERGGLYNEQFF. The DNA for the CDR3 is TGTGCCAGCTCACCAAGGGAGCGGGGGGGCCTTTACAATGAGCAGTTCTTC.

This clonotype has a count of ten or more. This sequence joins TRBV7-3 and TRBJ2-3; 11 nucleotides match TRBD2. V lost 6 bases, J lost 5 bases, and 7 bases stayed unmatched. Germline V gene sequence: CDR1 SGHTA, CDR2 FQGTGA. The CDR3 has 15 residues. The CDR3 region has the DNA TGTGCCAGCAGTTCCGGGACTAGCGGTGTAGATACGCAGTATTTT. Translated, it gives CASSSGTSGVDTQYF.

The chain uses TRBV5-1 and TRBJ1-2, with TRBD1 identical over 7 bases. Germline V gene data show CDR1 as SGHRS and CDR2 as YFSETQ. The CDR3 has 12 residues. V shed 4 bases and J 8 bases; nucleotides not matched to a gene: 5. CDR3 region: CASSVNRGGYTF. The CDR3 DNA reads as TGCGCCAGCAGCGTCAACAGGGGCGGCTACACCTTC.

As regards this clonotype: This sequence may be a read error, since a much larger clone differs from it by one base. CDR3 bases: TGTGCCGGCAGTGGACAGGCAAGCACAGATACGCAGTATTTT. It yields the protein CAGSGQASTDTQYF. This chain links TRBV7-6 with TRBJ2-3, with TRBD1 identical over 7 bases. Germline CDR1 SGHVS, CDR2 FNYEAQ. The CDR3 spans 14 residues.

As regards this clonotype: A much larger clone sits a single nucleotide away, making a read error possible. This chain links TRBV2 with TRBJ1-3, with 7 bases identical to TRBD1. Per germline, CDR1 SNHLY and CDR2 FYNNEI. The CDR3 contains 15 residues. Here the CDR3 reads CACRAGQSAGNTIYF. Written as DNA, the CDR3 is TGTGCCTGCAGAGCGGGACAGTCAGCTGGAAACACCATATATTTT.

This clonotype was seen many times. CDR3: CASSLAEISYEQYF. DNA of the CDR3: TGTGCCAGCAGCTTGGCCGAGATCTCCTACGAGCAGTACTTC. The J gene is TRBJ2-7, the V gene TRBV5-8; D ambiguous. Germline V gene sequence: CDR1 SGHTS, CDR2 YDEGEE. The CDR3 covers 14 residues. Trimming removed 0 bases at V and 0 bases at J, with 7 bases between. The whole variable domain, remainder taken from reference TRBV5-8 and TRBJ2-7, is EAGVTQSPTHLIKTRGQQATLRCSPISGHTSVYWYQQALGLGLQFLLWYDEGEERNRGNFPPRFSGRQFPNYSSELNVNALELEDSALYLCASSLAEISYEQYFGPGTRLTVT.

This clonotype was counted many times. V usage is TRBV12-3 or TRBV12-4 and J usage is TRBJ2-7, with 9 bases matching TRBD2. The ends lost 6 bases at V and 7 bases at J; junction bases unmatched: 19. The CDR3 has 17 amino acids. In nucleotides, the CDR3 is TGTGCCAGCAGCCCCCTAAGCGGGGCGGGGGGGCCAGGGGAGCAGTACTTC. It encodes CASSPLSGAGGPGEQYF.

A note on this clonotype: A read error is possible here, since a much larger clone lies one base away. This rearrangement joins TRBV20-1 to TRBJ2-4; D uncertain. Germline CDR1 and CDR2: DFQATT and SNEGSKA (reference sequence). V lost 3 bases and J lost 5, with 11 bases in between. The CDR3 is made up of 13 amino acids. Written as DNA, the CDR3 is TGCAGTGCTAGCCCTAATCCCGAAAACATTCAGTACTTC. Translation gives CSASPNPENIQYF.